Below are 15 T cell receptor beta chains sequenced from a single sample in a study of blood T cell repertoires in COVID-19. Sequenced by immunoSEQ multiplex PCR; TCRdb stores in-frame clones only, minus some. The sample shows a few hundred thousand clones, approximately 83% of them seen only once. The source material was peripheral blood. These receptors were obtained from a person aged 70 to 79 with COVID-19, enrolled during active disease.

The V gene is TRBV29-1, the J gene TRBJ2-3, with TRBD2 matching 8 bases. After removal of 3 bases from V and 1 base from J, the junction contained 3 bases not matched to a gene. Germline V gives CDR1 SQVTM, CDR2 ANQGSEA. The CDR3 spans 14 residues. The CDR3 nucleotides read TGCAGCGTTGACCGGGAGGGGGGCACAGATACGCAGTATTTT. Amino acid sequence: CSVDREGGTDTQYF.

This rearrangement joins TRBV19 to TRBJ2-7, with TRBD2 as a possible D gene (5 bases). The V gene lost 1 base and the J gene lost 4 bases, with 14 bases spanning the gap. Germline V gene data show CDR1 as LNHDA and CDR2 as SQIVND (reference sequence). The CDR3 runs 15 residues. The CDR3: CASSIGGRGIYEQYF. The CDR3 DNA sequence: TGTGCCAGTAGTATAGGCGGACGGGGTATATACGAGCAGTACTTC. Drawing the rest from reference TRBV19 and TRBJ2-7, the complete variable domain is DGGITQSPKYLFRKEGQNVTLSCEQNLNHDAMYWYRQDPGQGLRLIYYSQIVNDFQKGDIAEGYSVSREKKESFPLTVTSAQKNPTAFYLCASSIGGRGIYEQYFGPGTRLTVT.

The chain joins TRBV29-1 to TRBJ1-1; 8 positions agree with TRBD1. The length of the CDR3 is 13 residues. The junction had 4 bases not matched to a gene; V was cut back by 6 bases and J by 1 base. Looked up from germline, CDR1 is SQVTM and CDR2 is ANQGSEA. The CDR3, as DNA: TGCAGCGTCGGGACAGGCGGGAACACTGAAGCTTTCTTT. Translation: CSVGTGGNTEAFF.

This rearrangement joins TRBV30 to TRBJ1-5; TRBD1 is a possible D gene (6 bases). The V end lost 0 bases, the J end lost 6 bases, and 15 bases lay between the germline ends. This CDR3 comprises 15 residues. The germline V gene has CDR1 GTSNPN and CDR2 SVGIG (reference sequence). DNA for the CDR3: TGTGCCTGGAGTGTACCCACAGGGAGCCCTCAGCCCCAGCATTTT. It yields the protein CAWSVPTGSPQPQHF.

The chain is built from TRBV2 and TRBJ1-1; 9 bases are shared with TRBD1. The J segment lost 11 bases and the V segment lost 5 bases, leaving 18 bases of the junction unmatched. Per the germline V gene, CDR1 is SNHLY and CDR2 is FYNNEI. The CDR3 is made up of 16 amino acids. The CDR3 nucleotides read TGTGCCAGCAGTCGTAACCCAGGCCTGACAGGGGGGAAGGCTTTCTTT. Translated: CASSRNPGLTGGKAFF.

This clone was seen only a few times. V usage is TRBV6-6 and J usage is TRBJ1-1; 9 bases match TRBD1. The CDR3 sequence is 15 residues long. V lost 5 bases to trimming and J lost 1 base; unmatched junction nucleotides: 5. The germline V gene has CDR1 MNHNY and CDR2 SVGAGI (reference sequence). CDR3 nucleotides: TGTGCCAGCAGTGACGGACAGGGGAAGAACACTGAAGCTTTCTTT. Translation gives CASSDGQGKNTEAFF.

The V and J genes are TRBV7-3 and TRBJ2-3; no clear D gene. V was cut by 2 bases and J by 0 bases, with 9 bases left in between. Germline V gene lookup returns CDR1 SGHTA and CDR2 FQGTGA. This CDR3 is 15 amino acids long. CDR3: CASSLEAASTDTQYF. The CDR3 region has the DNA TGTGCCAGCAGCTTAGAGGCAGCTAGCACAGATACGCAGTATTTT.

CDR3 nucleotide sequence: TGTGCCAGCAGTGGACTAATTACAGATACGCAGTATTTT. It is translated as CASSGLITDTQYF. The rearrangement joins TRBV5-4 to TRBJ2-3, with a possible D match to TRBD2 (6 bases). V shed 5 bases and J shed 3 bases, with 10 bases lying between them. Germline CDR1 SGHNT, CDR2 YYREEE (reference sequence). The CDR3 is 13 residues long.

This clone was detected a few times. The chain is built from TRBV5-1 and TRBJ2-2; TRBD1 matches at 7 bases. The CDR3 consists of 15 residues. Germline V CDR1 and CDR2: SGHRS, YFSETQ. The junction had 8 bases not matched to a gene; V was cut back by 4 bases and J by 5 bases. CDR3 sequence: CASSIEGARTGELFF. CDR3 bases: TGCGCCAGCAGCATAGAGGGGGCAAGGACCGGGGAGCTGTTTTTT.

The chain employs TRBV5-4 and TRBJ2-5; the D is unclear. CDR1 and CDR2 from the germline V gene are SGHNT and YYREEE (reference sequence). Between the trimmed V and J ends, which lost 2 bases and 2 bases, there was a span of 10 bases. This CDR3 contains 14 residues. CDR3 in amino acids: CASSFPGRQETQYF. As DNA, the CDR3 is TGTGCCAGCAGCTTTCCAGGAAGACAAGAGACCCAGTACTTC. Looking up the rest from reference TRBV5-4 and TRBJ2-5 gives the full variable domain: ETGVTQSPTHLIKTRGQQVTLRCSSQSGHNTVSWYQQALGQGPQFIFQYYREEENGRGNFPPRFSGLQFPNYSSELNVNALELDDSALYLCASSFPGRQETQYFGPGTRLLVL.

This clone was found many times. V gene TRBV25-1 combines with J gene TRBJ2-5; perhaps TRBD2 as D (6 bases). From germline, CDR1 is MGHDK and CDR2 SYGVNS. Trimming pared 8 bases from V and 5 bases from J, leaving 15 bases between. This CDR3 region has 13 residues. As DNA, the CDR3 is TGTGCCAGCGGCCTTAGCGGTTGGGAGACCCAGTACTTC. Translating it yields CASGLSGWETQYF.

The CDR3 sequence is CASSLSQGLSYEQYF. CDR3 nucleotide sequence: TGTGCCAGCAGCTTATCCCAGGGTTTAAGCTACGAGCAGTACTTC. The chain combines TRBV7-2 with TRBJ2-7; tentatively, D is TRBD1 (5 bases). This CDR3 has 15 amino acids. The germline V gene has CDR1 SGHTA and CDR2 FQGNSA. Trimming left V 2 bases short and J 3 bases short, with 14 bases between.

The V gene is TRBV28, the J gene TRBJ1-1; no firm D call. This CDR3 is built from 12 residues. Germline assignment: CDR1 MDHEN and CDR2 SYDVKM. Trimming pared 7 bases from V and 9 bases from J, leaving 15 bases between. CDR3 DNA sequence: TGTGCCAGCATCACCCTGGCCCGAAAAGCTTTCTTT. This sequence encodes CASITLARKAFF.

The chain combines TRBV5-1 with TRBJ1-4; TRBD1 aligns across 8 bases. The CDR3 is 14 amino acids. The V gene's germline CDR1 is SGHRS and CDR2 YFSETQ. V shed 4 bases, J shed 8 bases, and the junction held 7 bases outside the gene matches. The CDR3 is CASSAAGGREKLFF. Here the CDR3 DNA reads TGCGCCAGCAGCGCGGCAGGGGGCAGGGAAAAACTGTTTTTT.

DNA of the CDR3: TGCGCCAGCAGCATCGGACAGCACACAGATACGCAGTATTTT. It translates to CASSIGQHTDTQYF. The chain couples TRBV5-1 to TRBJ2-3, with D possibly matching TRBD1 (6 bases). V lost 4 bases, J lost 2 bases, and 11 bases lay in between. The V gene's germline CDR1 is SGHRS and CDR2 YFSETQ. There are 14 residues in the CDR3.